The 12 T cell receptor beta chains in this list originate from one sample, sequenced in a study of cytomegalovirus exposure and HLA in healthy donors. Use of 60 Vbeta and 13 Jbeta primers characterized the PCR. Data came from immunoSEQ multiplex PCR; TCRdb stores just in-frame clones and leaves some out. In the table there are a few hundred thousand clones, about 80% of which are singletons. Sequenced sample: PBMCs. The receptors here all came from a woman between 45 and 60 years old in good health and CMV-seropositive.

The chain uses TRBV19 and TRBJ2-4, with D maybe TRBD1 (6 bases). Deletions cut 5 bases from V and 1 base from J, with 12 bases between. Germline V gives CDR1 LNHDA, CDR2 SQIVND (reference sequence). The CDR3 is 15 residues long. CDR3 residues: CASSESGAAKNIQYF. CDR3 sequence (DNA): TGTGCCAGTAGTGAGTCAGGGGCCGCCAAAAACATTCAGTACTTC.

The V gene is TRBV14, the J gene TRBJ2-5; D not resolved. Per the germline V gene, CDR1 is SGHDN and CDR2 is FVKESK. V lost 3 bases and J lost 7, with 18 bases in between. There are 15 residues in the CDR3. The CDR3 region has the DNA TGTGCCAGCAGCCACCATGTGGAACCCGGCGGGACCCAGTACTTC. Translated, it gives CASSHHVEPGGTQYF.

V is TRBV13 and J is TRBJ2-2; D is undetermined. Per germline, CDR1 PRHDT and CDR2 FYEKMQ (reference sequence). The germline V and J ends were trimmed by 5 bases and 0 bases, with 7 bases remaining between them. This CDR3 region has 14 residues. The CDR3 nucleotides read TGTGCCAGCAGCCGGGTCGCGAACACCGGGGAGCTGTTTTTT. It codes for CASSRVANTGELFF.

The V gene is TRBV28, the J gene TRBJ1-5; unclear D gene. The V and J ends lost 7 bases and 4 bases respectively, with 17 bases between them. The CDR3 runs to 15 residues. Germline values: CDR1 MDHEN, CDR2 SYDVKM. The CDR3 DNA reads as TGTGCCAGCAAGACCGATCGGCCGCGGAATCAGCCCCAGCATTTT. Translation: CASKTDRPRNQPQHF. The whole variable domain, remainder taken from reference TRBV28 and TRBJ1-5, is DVKVTQSSRYLVKRTGEKVFLECVQDMDHENMFWYRQDPGLGLRLIYFSYDVKMKEKGDIPEGYSVSREKKERFSLILESASTNQTSMYLCASKTDRPRNQPQHFGDGTRLSIL.

This chain uses TRBV25-1 with TRBJ1-2; the D is unclear. V lost 10 bases to trimming and J lost 3 bases, with 12 bases between them. Germline V gives CDR1 MGHDK, CDR2 SYGVNS. This CDR3 is 12 amino acids long. CDR3 DNA sequence: TGTGCCACTGAGGCCCAAGACTATGGCTACACCTTC. This encodes CATEAQDYGYTF.

V and J are TRBV6-5 and TRBJ2-7; D unresolved. V was clipped by 2 bases and J by 2 bases, with 10 bases between them. This CDR3 is 14 amino acids long. CDR1 is MNHEY, CDR2 SVGAGI, per germline. CDR3 nucleotide sequence: TGTGCCAGCAGTTACAGTGGCAGTACCTACGAGCAGTACTTC. This sequence encodes CASSYSGSTYEQYF.

The V and J genes are TRBV5-1 and TRBJ2-2; 10 bases agree with TRBD1. The CDR3 consists of 17 residues. V lost 2 bases and J lost 6; bases outside the gene matches: 10. Germline V gene sequence: CDR1 SGHRS, CDR2 YFSETQ. CDR3 loop: CASSFLTGTGDPGELFF. In DNA form, the CDR3 reads TGCGCCAGCAGCTTCCTTACCGGGACAGGGGACCCCGGGGAGCTGTTTTTT. The full variable domain, in which reference TRBV5-1 and TRBJ2-2 provide the parts outside the CDR3, is KAGVTQTPRYLIKTRGQQVTLSCSPISGHRSVSWYQQTPGQGLQFLFEYFSETQRNKGNFPGRFSGRQFSNSRSEMNVSTLELGDSALYLCASSFLTGTGDPGELFFGEGSRLTVL.

The rearrangement uses TRBV7-6 and TRBJ2-3; D is possibly TRBD1 (6 bases). V shed 6 bases and J shed 2 bases, with 21 bases lying between them. This CDR3 is built from 17 residues. Germline CDR1 reads SGHVS; CDR2 reads FNYEAQ. This chain's CDR3 is CASSKSPPDRTTDTQYF. CDR3 coding DNA: TGTGCCAGCAGTAAAAGCCCCCCGGACAGAACCACAGATACGCAGTATTTT. Together with reference TRBV7-6 and TRBJ2-3, the CDR3 gives the full variable domain: GAGVSQSPRYKVTKRGQDVALRCDPISGHVSLYWYRQALGQGPEFLTYFNYEAQQDKSGLPNDRFSAERPEGSISTLTIQRTEQRDSAMYRCASSKSPPDRTTDTQYFGPGTRLTVL.

This CDR3 is CASTRVGNNEQFF. The DNA of the CDR3 is TGCGCCAGCACGAGGGTGGGCAACAATGAGCAGTTCTTC. The V call is TRBV4-1, the J call TRBJ2-1; possible D gene TRBD2, 5 bases. The CDR3 length is 13 residues. Trimming removed 7 bases at V and 5 bases at J, with 12 bases between. CDR1 and CDR2 from the germline V gene are MGHRA and YSYEKL.

The chain joins TRBV23-1 to TRBJ2-5; 8 positions agree with TRBD2. TRBV23-1 falls under the ORF class, with uncertain function. The CDR3 is made up of 14 amino acids. With V trimmed by 3 bases and J by 3 bases, 3 bases remained unmatched. CDR3 DNA sequence: TGCGCCAGCAGTCATCCGGGACTAGAAGAGACCCAGTACTTC. Translation: CASSHPGLEETQYF.

This sequence joins TRBV27 and TRBJ1-1; 8 positions agree with TRBD1. This CDR3 is 15 amino acids long. V trimming: 3 bases; J trimming: 3 bases; junction bases outside the gene matches: 6. Germline V CDR1 and CDR2: MNHEY, SMNVEV (reference sequence). The CDR3: CASSLGTGYDTEAFF. In nucleotides, the CDR3 is TGTGCCAGCAGTTTGGGGACAGGCTACGACACTGAAGCTTTCTTT.

This chain uses TRBV6-5 with TRBJ1-5; no firm D call. The CDR3 has 14 amino acids. Trimming removed 6 bases at V and 0 bases at J, with 9 bases between. CDR1 MNHEY and CDR2 SVGAGI come from the germline V gene. CDR3 nucleotide sequence: TGTGCCAGCAGCCGCGAGGCTAGCAATCAGCCCCAGCATTTT. This gives the protein CASSREASNQPQHF.